These T cell receptor beta chains were read from a single sample in a study of regulatory T cells in long-lasting Graves disease. TCRdb ran MiXCR on the multiplex PCR reads and lists one entry per CDR3 protein. The profile shows approximately 230,000 distinct CDR3 sequences, 15% to 20% of them singletons. This sample comprised peripheral blood mononuclear cells (PBMCs), obtained at new diagnosis, from a patient treated with antithyroid drugs. The receptors stem from a female donor with Graves disease. Both conserved end residues are part of each CDR3. The D gene is left open where the match is weak. Clone size is shown for a subset of rows, as once, few, many or a class of expanded clone.

abundance | j_gene | v_gene | d_gene | CDR3aa | CDR3nt
many | TRBJ2-3 | TRBV11-2 | . | CASSFLLGTDTQYF | TGTGCCAGCAGCTTCCTCTTGGGCACAGATACGCAGTATTTT
few | TRBJ2-1 | TRBV20-1 | . | CSARVTNEQFF | TGCAGTGCTAGAGTCACCAATGAGCAGTTCTTC
. | TRBJ2-5 | TRBV4-1 | . | CASSQPPYKQSATQETQYF | TGCGCCAGCAGCCAACCCCCCTATAAACAGAGCGCTACGCAAGAGACCCAGTACTTC
. | TRBJ1-1 | TRBV20-1 | . | CSAHQGGMTEAFF | TGCAGTGCTCACCAGGGAGGGATGACTGAAGCTTTCTTT
. | TRBJ2-5 | TRBV28 | . | CASTREGASQETQYF | TGTGCCAGCACCCGGGAGGGGGCATCCCAAGAGACCCAGTACTTC
many | TRBJ2-7 | TRBV27 | TRBD1 | CASSLPGTGRTKQYF | TGTGCCAGCAGTTTACCCGGGACAGGTCGTACGAAGCAGTACTTC
many | TRBJ1-5 | TRBV6-5 | . | CASSYAGAPQPQHF | TGTGCCAGCAGTTACGCGGGGGCTCCACAGCCCCAGCATTTT
. | TRBJ1-2 | TRBV5-6 | . | CASRTAGAGYGYTF | TGTGCCAGCAGAACGGCCGGGGCGGGCTATGGCTACACCTTC
many | TRBJ1-2 | TRBV3-1 | . | CASSQRTLNYGYTF | TGTGCCAGCAGCCAACGGACGCTTAACTATGGCTACACCTTC
. | TRBJ1-2 | TRBV3-1 | TRBD1 | CASSQSMRQGDYGYTF | TGTGCCAGCAGCCAAAGTATGAGACAGGGCGACTATGGCTACACCTTC
many | TRBJ2-3 | TRBV28 | . | CASSALTSTDTQYF | TGTGCCAGCAGCGCCCTGACTAGCACAGATACGCAGTATTTT
many | TRBJ2-6 | TRBV11-2 | . | CASSSLLSLGGANVLTF | TGTGCCAGCAGCTCCCTCCTTTCCCTAGGTGGGGCCAACGTCCTGACTTTC
many | TRBJ2-3 | TRBV10-3 | . | CAISEQHTDTQYF | TGTGCCATCAGTGAACAACACACAGATACGCAGTATTTT
. | TRBJ2-2 | TRBV20-1 | TRBD1 | CSAPGTGGTGELFF | TGCAGTGCCCCCGGGACAGGTGGTACCGGGGAGCTGTTTTTT
. | TRBJ2-1 | TRBV7-2 | . | CASTFPGELYNEQFF | TGTGCCAGCACCTTTCCGGGAGAGTTGTACAATGAGCAGTTCTTC
many | TRBJ2-7 | TRBV3-1 | TRBD2 | CASSYGGSPHEQYF | TGTGCCAGCAGCTACGGCGGGAGCCCTCACGAGCAGTACTTC
many | TRBJ1-5 | TRBV19 | . | CASSSQGNQPQHF | TGTGCCAGCAGTTCACAGGGTAATCAGCCCCAGCATTTT
many | TRBJ2-1 | TRBV12-3/TRBV12-4 | . | CASSFFDEQFF | TGTGCCAGCAGTTTCTTCGATGAGCAGTTCTTC
. | TRBJ2-5 | TRBV5-1 | TRBD2 | CASSLGVAGNQETQYF | TGCGCCAGCAGCTTGGGGGTAGCGGGTAATCAAGAGACCCAGTACTTC
many | TRBJ2-1 | TRBV3-1 | TRBD1 | CASSIRTGKNEQFF | TGTGCCAGCAGCATCCGGACAGGGAAGAATGAGCAGTTCTTC
. | TRBJ2-4 | TRBV13 | . | CASSPYPGDKNIQYF | TGTGCCAGCAGCCCGTACCCTGGGGACAAAAACATTCAGTACTTC
many | TRBJ2-3 | TRBV12-3/TRBV12-4 | TRBD2 | CASTLSGRADTQYF | TGTGCCAGCACTCTTAGCGGGAGAGCAGATACGCAGTATTTT
many | TRBJ2-7 | TRBV6-5 | . | CASGLRYHTYEQYF | TGTGCCAGCGGTTTGCGATACCATACCTACGAGCAGTACTTC
many | TRBJ1-1 | TRBV6-5 | . | CASSYQARNTEAFF | TGTGCCAGCAGTTACCAAGCAAGGAACACTGAAGCTTTCTTT
many | TRBJ2-7 | TRBV10-3 | . | CAISRYDRTSSYEQYF | TGTGCCATCAGCCGATATGACAGGACGAGCTCCTACGAGCAGTACTTC
. | TRBJ2-1 | TRBV4-3 | . | CASSPDRPSFWEQFF | TGCGCCAGCAGCCCCGACAGACCCAGCTTTTGGGAGCAGTTCTTC
many | TRBJ2-2 | TRBV6-2/TRBV6-3 | . | CASSYVSDTGELFF | TGTGCCAGCAGTTACGTCTCCGACACCGGGGAGCTGTTTTTT
many | TRBJ1-4 | TRBV6-5 | . | CASSYRGGTNEKLFF | TGTGCCAGCAGTTACAGGGGCGGCACTAATGAAAAACTGTTTTTT
many | TRBJ2-2 | TRBV6-4 | . | CASSDSDRPHTGELFF | TGTGCCAGCAGTGACTCAGACAGGCCCCACACCGGGGAGCTGTTTTTT
many | TRBJ2-7 | TRBV2 | TRBD2 | CASTGLAGFDEQYF | TGTGCCAGCACGGGTCTAGCGGGTTTCGACGAGCAGTACTTC
many | TRBJ2-7 | TRBV20-1 | TRBD2 | CSARDLASGSYEQYF | TGCAGTGCTAGAGATCTGGCTAGCGGCTCCTACGAGCAGTACTTC
. | TRBJ2-3 | TRBV2 | . | CASSEGRDTQYF | TGTGCCAGCAGTGAAGGGCGGGATACGCAGTATTTT
many | TRBJ2-2 | TRBV19 | . | CASKTRGLSTGELFF | TGTGCCAGTAAAACACGCGGGCTGAGCACCGGGGAGCTGTTTTTT
many | TRBJ1-4 | TRBV19 | . | CASSIARTGGEKLFF | TGTGCCAGTAGTATAGCCCGGACCGGGGGTGAAAAACTGTTTTTT
many | TRBJ2-7 | TRBV19 | TRBD2 | CASSIDMPSGRYEQYF | TGTGCCAGTAGTATAGATATGCCCAGCGGGAGGTACGAGCAGTACTTC
many | TRBJ2-3 | TRBV10-3 | . | CAIGSGRSTYTQYF | TGTGCCATCGGTTCGGGACGCAGCACATATACGCAGTATTTT
many | TRBJ1-2 | TRBV30 | . | CAWSNSFGYTF | TGTGCCTGGAGTAACAGCTTCGGCTACACCTTC